Below are 20 T cell receptor beta chains sequenced from a single sample in a study of CD8 T cells in ankylosing spondylitis. One entry per CDR3 protein results from TCRdb running MiXCR on the 5' RACE reads. The table shows about 220,000 distinct CDR3 sequences, with roughly 10% occurring only once. The sample taken for sequencing was blood, either unsorted or a sorted T cell fraction (not recorded which). The receptors were sampled from a male donor with ankylosing spondylitis or in good health (not recorded which).

This clonotype has ten or more counts. The chain links TRBV10-3 to TRBJ2-5; 9 bases line up with TRBD1. Germline V gives CDR1 ENHRY, CDR2 SYGVKD. After removal of 4 bases from V and 4 bases from J, the junction contained 1 base not matched to a gene. CDR3 length: 13 amino acids. In DNA form, the CDR3 reads TGTGCCATCAGTGGACAGGGGGGAGAGACCCAGTACTTC. Residues: CAISGQGGETQYF.

The sample holds many counts of this clonotype. The chain carries TRBV5-1 and TRBJ1-1; the D gene is possibly TRBD1 (6 bases). The germline CDR1 and CDR2 sequences are SGHRS and YFSETQ. The CDR3 has 14 residues. The V end was cut by 2 bases, the J end by 5 bases, with 13 bases between. The CDR3 region is CASSFNRVSTEAFF. In DNA, the CDR3 is TGCGCCAGCAGCTTTAACAGGGTTTCGACTGAAGCTTTCTTT.

This clonotype came up many times. V gene TRBV20-1 combines with J gene TRBJ2-3; 8 bases fit TRBD2. The CDR3 covers 14 residues. J gave up 6 bases and V 4 bases, and 9 bases lay outside the gene matches. Germline V gives CDR1 DFQATT, CDR2 SNEGSKA (reference sequence). CDR3 nucleotides: TGCAGTGCTACCAGACTAGCGAGGGGGGATACGCAGTATTTT. This translates into CSATRLARGDTQYF.

This clonotype has a count of ten or more. The gene calls are TRBV12-3 or TRBV12-4 and TRBJ2-4, with 11 nucleotides matching TRBD2. CDR3 size: 15 residues. Trimming removed 6 bases from V and 1 base from J; junction bases left unmatched: 2. CDR3 nucleotide sequence: TGTGCCAGCAGCCCTAGCGGGGGGGCCAAAAACATTCAGTACTTC. Residues: CASSPSGGAKNIQYF.

This clonotype was recorded many times. The chain couples TRBV5-1 to TRBJ1-1, with D perhaps matching TRBD1 (5 bases). Trimming stripped 6 bases from V and 6 bases from J, with 18 bases between. The CDR3 covers 14 residues. CDR1 and CDR2 (germline): SGHRS, YFSETQ. CDR3 residues: CASTPPTGGSEAFF. In DNA, the CDR3 is TGCGCCAGCACTCCCCCAACGGGGGGATCTGAAGCTTTCTTT. Full variable domain (outside the CDR3, taken from reference TRBV5-1 and TRBJ1-1): KAGVTQTPRYLIKTRGQQVTLSCSPISGHRSVSWYQQTPGQGLQFLFEYFSETQRNKGNFPGRFSGRQFSNSRSEMNVSTLELGDSALYLCASTPPTGGSEAFFGQGTRLTVV.

This clonotype appeared a few times. The chain is built from TRBV7-2 and TRBJ2-2; 13 bases line up with TRBD2. The germline gives CDR1 SGHTA, CDR2 FQGNSA. V shed 4 bases and J 6 bases; nucleotides not matched to a gene: 5. CDR3 size: 16 residues. CDR3 residues: CASSSRTSGGSGELFF. The CDR3 DNA is TGTGCCAGCAGCTCCCGGACTAGCGGGGGATCCGGGGAGCTGTTTTTT.

This clonotype was counted many times. This chain uses TRBV7-8 with TRBJ2-1; 10 bases are a match to TRBD2. CDR1 and CDR2 from the germline V gene are SGHVS and FQNEAQ. After removal of 5 bases from V and 4 bases from J, the junction contained 8 bases not matched to a gene. The CDR3 covers 16 residues. CDR3 coding DNA: TGTGCCAGCAGCCCCCGCCTAGCGGGGGATTACAATGAGCAGTTCTTC. The encoded protein is CASSPRLAGDYNEQFF.

CDR3 in amino acids: CSVTQGSQETQYF. The CDR3 coding sequence is TGCAGCGTTACCCAGGGGAGTCAAGAGACCCAGTACTTC. The V and J genes are TRBV29-1 and TRBJ2-5; a weak D match, TRBD1 (6 bases). The CDR3 has 13 amino acids. V gave up 5 bases and J gave up 2 bases, with 12 bases separating them. CDR1 and CDR2 (germline): SQVTM, ANQGSEA. The full variable domain, rest sourced from reference TRBV29-1 and TRBJ2-5, is SAVISQKPSRDICQRGTSLTIQCQVDSQVTMMFWYRQQPGQSLTLIATANQGSEATYESGFVIDKFPISRPNLTFSTLTVSNMSPEDSSIYLCSVTQGSQETQYFGPGTRLLVL.

This clonotype showed up many times. The chain links TRBV29-1 to TRBJ2-2; 10 bases map to TRBD2. V trimming: 8 bases; J trimming: 6 bases; junction bases outside the gene matches: 6. The CDR3 is 13 amino acids. Germline V lookup: CDR1 SQVTM, CDR2 ANQGSEA. The CDR3 DNA follows: TGCAGCTCCAGAGGACTAGCGGCCGGGGAGCTGTTTTTT. The encoded protein is CSSRGLAAGELFF.

This clonotype occurred many times. J is TRBJ1-5 and V is TRBV20-1, with D possibly being TRBD1 (5 bases). This CDR3 is 14 amino acids long. CDR1 and CDR2 from the germline V gene are DFQATT and SNEGSKA (reference sequence). Deletions cut 6 bases from V and 7 bases from J, with 19 bases between. In DNA form, the CDR3 reads TGCAGTGCCATCGGGTCGTTCGAGGGGCAGCCCCAGCATTTT. Protein: CSAIGSFEGQPQHF.

This clonotype has ten or more counts. Written as DNA, the CDR3 is TGTGCCAGCAGCTATCCGGGACAGGGTTATGGCTACACCTTC. The encoded protein is CASSYPGQGYGYTF. The chain joins TRBV7-2 to TRBJ1-2; 9 nucleotides align to TRBD1. This CDR3 comprises 14 residues. Germline V gene lookup returns CDR1 SGHTA and CDR2 FQGNSA. J was trimmed by 5 bases and V by 4 bases; bases with no gene match: 5. Supplemented by reference TRBV7-2 and TRBJ1-2, the full variable domain reads GAGVSQSPSNKVTEKGKDVELRCDPISGHTALYWYRQSLGQGLEFLIYFQGNSAPDKSGLPSDRFSAERTGGSVSTLTIQRTQQEDSAVYLCASSYPGQGYGYTFGSGTRLTVV.

At least ten counts were recorded for this clonotype. V and J are TRBV10-2 and TRBJ2-3; no clear D gene. Deletions cut 7 bases from V and 1 base from J, with 12 bases between. The V gene's germline CDR1 is WSHSY and CDR2 SAAADI. This CDR3 has 14 amino acids. The chain's CDR3 is CASKISWGTDTQYF. CDR3 in DNA: TGCGCCAGCAAAATTAGCTGGGGCACAGATACGCAGTATTTT.

At least ten counts were recorded for this clonotype. The V call is TRBV4-1, the J call TRBJ1-5, with TRBD1 as a possible D gene (5 bases). The germline V gene encodes CDR1 MGHRA and CDR2 YSYEKL. The V end was cut by 0 bases, the J end by 3 bases, with 12 bases between. The CDR3 runs 16 residues. In DNA, the CDR3 is TGCGCCAGCAGCCAAGAGACGGGACTGACCAATCAGCCCCAGCATTTT. This encodes CASSQETGLTNQPQHF.

The chain is built from TRBV5-6 and TRBJ2-7; D perhaps matches TRBD1 (6 bases). In germline, CDR1 is SGHDT, CDR2 YYEEEE. Trimming took 5 bases from V and 2 from J, leaving 11 bases between them. The CDR3 has 13 residues. The CDR3 loop reads CASRDRSTYEQYF. The DNA of the CDR3 is TGTGCCAGCAGAGACAGGAGCACCTACGAGCAGTACTTC. Drawing the rest from reference TRBV5-6 and TRBJ2-7, the complete variable domain is DAGVTQSPTHLIKTRGQQVTLRCSPKSGHDTVSWYQQALGQGPQFIFQYYEEEERQRGNFPDRFSGHQFPNYSSELNVNALLLGDSALYLCASRDRSTYEQYFGPGTRLTVT.

This clonotype was observed many times. The chain has TRBV5-1 and TRBJ1-4; perhaps TRBD1 as D (5 bases). Looked up from germline, CDR1 is SGHRS and CDR2 is YFSETQ. The CDR3 totals 18 residues. V was shortened by 4 bases and J by 2 bases, with 21 bases between the two germline ends. The CDR3 sequence is CASSPPSAGLGTNEKLFF. DNA of the CDR3: TGCGCCAGCAGCCCCCCGTCCGCAGGGCTTGGGACTAATGAAAAACTGTTTTTT.

This clonotype has at least ten counts. The chain employs TRBV5-1 and TRBJ1-2; TRBD1 might be the D (6 bases). From germline, CDR1 is SGHRS and CDR2 YFSETQ. The CDR3 has 15 residues. V lost 1 base and J lost 8, with 18 bases in between. The DNA for the CDR3 is TGCGCCAGCAGCTTGAAAACAGGGAGCGCGGAGGGCTACACCTTC. As protein: CASSLKTGSAEGYTF.

In the case of this clonotype: This may stem from a read error, because a much larger clone lies one nucleotide away. The rearrangement joins TRBV27 to TRBJ1-2, with 9 bases aligning to TRBD1. The CDR3 covers 16 residues. CDR1 and CDR2 (germline): MNHEY, SMNVEV (reference sequence). The CDR3 here is CASSRTGTGLNYGDTF. In nucleotides, the CDR3 is TGTGCCAGCAGCCGAACCGGGACAGGGCTTAACTATGGCGACACCTTC.

This clonotype has a count of ten or more. J is TRBJ2-7 and V is TRBV5-1; TRBD2 might be the D (7 bases). The CDR3 is made up of 15 amino acids. The germline CDR1 and CDR2 sequences are SGHRS and YFSETQ. Trimming pared 0 bases from V and 7 bases from J, leaving 17 bases between. The CDR3 is CASSLEGGTFQEQYF. As DNA, the CDR3 is TGCGCCAGCAGCTTGGAGGGGGGGACCTTTCAGGAGCAGTACTTC.

This chain links TRBV28 with TRBJ1-2, with D uncertain. V lost 6 bases and J lost 0, with 11 bases in between. The CDR3 consists of 14 residues. Germline CDR1 is MDHEN and CDR2 is SYDVKM. The CDR3 DNA sequence: TGTGCCAGCAGCGGCCCCAATACTAACTATGGCTACACCTTC. It specifies CASSGPNTNYGYTF.

This clonotype has just a few counts. The V and J genes are TRBV20-1 and TRBJ2-1; TRBD2 matches 13 bases. Germline CDR1 DFQATT, CDR2 SNEGSKA (reference sequence). The CDR3 sequence is 14 residues long. After removal of 6 bases from V and 5 bases from J, the junction contained 4 bases not matched to a gene. CDR3 bases: TGCAGTGCCCGGACTAGCGGGAGCGACAATGAGCAGTTCTTC. Translation: CSARTSGSDNEQFF.